The rows below give T cell receptor beta chains drawn from one sample of a study of monozygotic twins with inflammatory bowel disease. From the 5' RACE reads, TCRdb lists one entry per CDR3 protein and no DNA. The sample holds around 450,000 distinct CDR3 sequences. The sequencing sample was made of blood. These receptors all come from a human donor with ulcerative colitis or Crohn's disease, or a healthy co-twin of an affected twin (not recorded which). CDR3s include the opening cysteine and the closing phenylalanine or tryptophan. Fields, in order: CDR3 protein, V gene, J gene.

cdr3_aa: CSVLDPTFGYTF; v_call: TRBV29-1; j_call: TRBJ1-2
cdr3_aa: CASSTTGLAVNNEQFF; v_call: TRBV5-1; j_call: TRBJ2-1
cdr3_aa: CSVELHGDLTAFF; v_call: TRBV29-1; j_call: TRBJ1-1
cdr3_aa: CASRPRSGAPVPETQYF; v_call: TRBV27; j_call: TRBJ2-5
cdr3_aa: CSARKRTSSADTQYF; v_call: TRBV20-1; j_call: TRBJ2-3
cdr3_aa: CASSPFGGGAGELFF; v_call: TRBV5-1; j_call: TRBJ2-2
cdr3_aa: CASSLTGGDQETQYF; v_call: TRBV7-2; j_call: TRBJ2-5
cdr3_aa: CASSSGTSATRELFF; v_call: TRBV5-1; j_call: TRBJ2-2
cdr3_aa: CASRTGPDTQYF; v_call: TRBV28; j_call: TRBJ2-3
cdr3_aa: CSVEGIDPGSMTEAFF; v_call: TRBV29-1; j_call: TRBJ1-1
cdr3_aa: CASYRGAGEQFF; v_call: TRBV12-3/TRBV12-4; j_call: TRBJ2-1
cdr3_aa: CASSPLRGASTDTQYF; v_call: TRBV19; j_call: TRBJ2-3
cdr3_aa: CASSLSGGGNEQFF; v_call: TRBV7-3; j_call: TRBJ2-1
cdr3_aa: CASSRIPGTSGTDTQYF; v_call: TRBV14; j_call: TRBJ2-3
cdr3_aa: CASSLARGQGSSYNEQFF; v_call: TRBV7-2; j_call: TRBJ2-1
cdr3_aa: CATAPEGETQYF; v_call: TRBV10-3; j_call: TRBJ2-5
cdr3_aa: CASSKTSGDTGELFF; v_call: TRBV5-1; j_call: TRBJ2-2
cdr3_aa: CASSFDASDRGLDTF; v_call: TRBV5-1; j_call: TRBJ1-2
cdr3_aa: CSAPTGSSYNEQFF; v_call: TRBV20-1; j_call: TRBJ2-1
cdr3_aa: CAGSLENYGYTF; v_call: TRBV12-3/TRBV12-4; j_call: TRBJ1-2
cdr3_aa: CSAGTANEAFF; v_call: TRBV29-1; j_call: TRBJ1-1
cdr3_aa: CASSLRRGGQDTQYF; v_call: TRBV5-1; j_call: TRBJ2-3
cdr3_aa: CAWIRAGAWEQYF; v_call: TRBV30; j_call: TRBJ2-7
cdr3_aa: CASTVGGGITVELFF; v_call: TRBV11-2; j_call: TRBJ2-2
cdr3_aa: CASSLDAGGGSPLHF; v_call: TRBV5-1; j_call: TRBJ1-6
cdr3_aa: CASSITAGGSTDTQYF; v_call: TRBV5-1; j_call: TRBJ2-3
cdr3_aa: CSARGALQETQYF; v_call: TRBV20-1; j_call: TRBJ2-5
cdr3_aa: CASSSHGALAHNNEQFF; v_call: TRBV12-3/TRBV12-4; j_call: TRBJ2-1
cdr3_aa: CASSLLAGVTGELFF; v_call: TRBV27; j_call: TRBJ2-2
cdr3_aa: CASSSPGRNYNEQFF; v_call: TRBV7-8; j_call: TRBJ2-1
cdr3_aa: CASSPTGITGEQFF; v_call: TRBV6-1; j_call: TRBJ2-1
cdr3_aa: CSARSLGGSYEQYF; v_call: TRBV20-1; j_call: TRBJ2-7
cdr3_aa: CASSPRTGGNTDTQYF; v_call: TRBV5-4; j_call: TRBJ2-3
cdr3_aa: CASSLFGGEKLFF; v_call: TRBV12-3/TRBV12-4; j_call: TRBJ1-4
cdr3_aa: CASSQSRNTGELFF; v_call: TRBV3-1; j_call: TRBJ2-2
cdr3_aa: CASSFYRGESDEAFF; v_call: TRBV7-8; j_call: TRBJ1-1
cdr3_aa: CSARDGTVPYEQYF; v_call: TRBV20-1; j_call: TRBJ2-7
cdr3_aa: CSAGGTGGYTEAFF; v_call: TRBV20-1; j_call: TRBJ1-1
cdr3_aa: CASSFEGGPQHF; v_call: TRBV12-3/TRBV12-4; j_call: TRBJ1-5
cdr3_aa: CASRERLLGDTQYF; v_call: TRBV5-1; j_call: TRBJ2-3
cdr3_aa: CASSSTGVYGYTF; v_call: TRBV5-1; j_call: TRBJ1-2
cdr3_aa: CASSLEGENQPQHF; v_call: TRBV12-3/TRBV12-4; j_call: TRBJ1-5
cdr3_aa: CASSYSRGRNNEQFF; v_call: TRBV6-5; j_call: TRBJ2-1
cdr3_aa: CASSLTPSGGAYNEQFF; v_call: TRBV7-3; j_call: TRBJ2-1
cdr3_aa: CASSGGAGHGYTF; v_call: TRBV12-3/TRBV12-4; j_call: TRBJ1-2
cdr3_aa: CSPRSRTSGRAGYNEQFF; v_call: TRBV20-1; j_call: TRBJ2-1
cdr3_aa: CASSLLDGDNEQFF; v_call: TRBV7-2; j_call: TRBJ2-1
cdr3_aa: CASRSDGGVVFDEQFF; v_call: TRBV5-1; j_call: TRBJ2-1
cdr3_aa: CASSPRLAGGNNEQFF; v_call: TRBV18; j_call: TRBJ2-1
cdr3_aa: CASSTSGGAYEQYF; v_call: TRBV19; j_call: TRBJ2-7
cdr3_aa: CPQTQDVVGELFF; v_call: TRBV7-3; j_call: TRBJ2-2
cdr3_aa: CSASLRANTGELFF; v_call: TRBV20-1; j_call: TRBJ2-2
cdr3_aa: CASSPLASTGELFF; v_call: TRBV11-3; j_call: TRBJ2-2
cdr3_aa: CASSLAAGQGEKLFF; v_call: TRBV7-6; j_call: TRBJ1-4
cdr3_aa: CSLGDQETQYF; v_call: TRBV29-1; j_call: TRBJ2-5
cdr3_aa: CASSFSDKNTIYF; v_call: TRBV12-3/TRBV12-4; j_call: TRBJ1-3
cdr3_aa: CASSPEAGLAGNNEQFF; v_call: TRBV5-1; j_call: TRBJ2-1
cdr3_aa: CASSEAGQGRPPLHF; v_call: TRBV2; j_call: TRBJ1-6
cdr3_aa: CSVRRSTNEKLFF; v_call: TRBV29-1; j_call: TRBJ1-4
cdr3_aa: CAISESSTPSYGYTF; v_call: TRBV10-3; j_call: TRBJ1-2